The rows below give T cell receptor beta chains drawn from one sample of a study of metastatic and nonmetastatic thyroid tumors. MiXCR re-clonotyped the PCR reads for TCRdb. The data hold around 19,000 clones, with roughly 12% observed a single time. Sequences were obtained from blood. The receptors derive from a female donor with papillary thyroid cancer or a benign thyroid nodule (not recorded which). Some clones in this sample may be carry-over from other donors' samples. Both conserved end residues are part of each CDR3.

cdr3_aa: CASRSTDTQYF
v_call: TRBV5-1

cdr3_aa: CSASQSPGPGANVLTF
v_call: TRBV20-1

cdr3_aa: CSARDLGEVETQYF
v_call: TRBV20-1

cdr3_aa: CSFLYGTNEQFF
v_call: TRBV29-1

cdr3_aa: CATSRSGAGADTQYF
v_call: TRBV15

cdr3_aa: CSARDRGTVNEQFF
v_call: TRBV20-1

cdr3_aa: CASTRDRGSYNSPLHF
v_call: TRBV4-3

cdr3_aa: CASSIGHQPQHF
v_call: TRBV19

cdr3_aa: CASSQDGGRAGNTEAFF
v_call: TRBV4-1

cdr3_aa: CASSSGTGGVLRETQYF
v_call: TRBV7-9

cdr3_aa: CASRKDTTDNQPQHF
v_call: TRBV6-2/TRBV6-3

cdr3_aa: CASSPPSGTSGRAYTGELFF
v_call: TRBV19

cdr3_aa: CSVDGGGGPYEQYF
v_call: TRBV29-1

cdr3_aa: CASSWTGNTEAFF
v_call: TRBV18

cdr3_aa: CSARRTGEAYEQYF
v_call: TRBV20-1

cdr3_aa: CASSTGALMKKLFF
v_call: TRBV6-1

cdr3_aa: CSARRLAGNEQFF
v_call: TRBV20-1

cdr3_aa: CSARVDSVYTF
v_call: TRBV20-1

cdr3_aa: CASSSRTSPEQYF
v_call: TRBV9

cdr3_aa: CSVTTATNEKLFF
v_call: TRBV29-1

cdr3_aa: CASRGGPPEEFF
v_call: TRBV6-1

cdr3_aa: CASSDRITDTQYF
v_call: TRBV6-4

cdr3_aa: CASSEDNTGELFF
v_call: TRBV6-4

cdr3_aa: CASSEDRDGYTF
v_call: TRBV6-1

cdr3_aa: CASSPQGRDTGELFF
v_call: TRBV6-2/TRBV6-3

cdr3_aa: CASSRGTESYYEQYF
v_call: TRBV5-6

cdr3_aa: CASSHDIVSTEAFF
v_call: TRBV14

cdr3_aa: CASSSRLAGGTHEQFF
v_call: TRBV27

cdr3_aa: CASSLGLTGDTQYF
v_call: TRBV12-3/TRBV12-4

cdr3_aa: CASRERGAPGANVLAF
v_call: TRBV6-2/TRBV6-3

cdr3_aa: CASSQGQETYNEQFF
v_call: TRBV19